The clone carrying this TCR beta chain was observed a few times. This entry belongs to a study of blood T cell repertoires in COVID-19. The overall study: The origin of the acute and convalescent COVID-19 samples was the United States, Italy and Spain.

Enrolled during active infection, Seattle patients were then followed longitudinally. The method was immunoSEQ multiplex PCR; TCRdb's version includes in-frame clones alone and lacks a portion of them. Among roughly 60,000 clones listed, 84% were seen once. Germline CDR1 reads LGHNA; CDR2 reads YNFKEQ. The CDR3 is 14 residues long. V lost 1 base and J 3 bases, leaving 10 bases between the germline ends. Sequenced: peripheral blood. This TCR derives from a man aged 55 to 70 with COVID-19, enrolled during active disease. The gene calls are TRBV4-2 and TRBJ2-7, with D possibly matching TRBD2 (6 bases). The CDR3 DNA reads TGTGCCAGCAGCCAAGGACTAGAGCTCTACGAGCAGTACTTC. This sequence encodes CASSQGLELYEQYF.